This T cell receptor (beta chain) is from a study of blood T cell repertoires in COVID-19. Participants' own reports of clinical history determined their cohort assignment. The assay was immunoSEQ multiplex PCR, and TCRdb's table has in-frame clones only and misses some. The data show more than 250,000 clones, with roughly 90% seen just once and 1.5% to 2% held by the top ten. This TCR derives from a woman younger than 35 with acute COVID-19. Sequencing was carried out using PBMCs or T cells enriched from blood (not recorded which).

The DNA of the CDR3 is TGTGCCAGCTCACCGCCGGACAGGGGAGGAGAGACCCAGTACTTC. This codes for CASSPPDRGGETQYF. The chain links TRBV18 to TRBJ2-5; 9 positions match TRBD1. The germline CDR1 and CDR2 sequences are KGHSH and LQKENI. Unmatched junction bases numbered 6, after V lost 3 bases and J lost 4 bases. The CDR3 contains 15 residues.